One sample yielded the 11 T cell receptor beta chains listed below, sequenced in a study of beta chain features in type 1 diabetes. Study results and limitations: Among all four CD4+ subsets, Type 1 diabetes patients had TCRB CDR3s that were moderately but significantly shorter.

Their recognized antigens are unknown. Since all of the isolated RNA was reverse transcribed, expressed TCRB transcripts were what got sequenced. The data were produced by immunoSEQ multiplex PCR, yet TCRdb's version contains in-frame clones alone and is incomplete. The data contain 600,000 to 750,000 clones, around an eighth of them singletons. Sample: naive CD4+ T cells from blood. The receptors come from a young man with type 1 diabetes.

The sample holds a few counts of this clone. The chain couples TRBV28 to TRBJ2-7; D could derive from TRBD1 or TRBD2 (5 bases each). This CDR3 spans 14 amino acids. V was pared by 7 bases and J by 2 bases, with 15 bases between. Per germline, CDR1 MDHEN and CDR2 SYDVKM. The chain's CDR3 is CASTLLGEPYEQYF. The CDR3 DNA reads as TGTGCCAGCACGCTCCTGGGGGAACCCTACGAGCAGTACTTC.

The CDR3 reads CASSLAPVESYGYTF. The CDR3 DNA reads as TGTGCCAGCAGCTTAGCTCCGGTGGAGTCCTATGGCTACACCTTC. The chain has TRBV7-9 and TRBJ1-2; D remains unclear. The V gene lost 0 bases and the J gene lost 4 bases, with 12 bases spanning the gap. Germline-derived CDR1 and CDR2 are SEHNR and FQNEAQ (reference sequence). The CDR3 runs to 15 residues.

The V gene is TRBV4-2, the J gene TRBJ2-3; weak D call: TRBD1 (6 bases). CDR3 length equals 14 residues. Trimming stripped 0 bases from V and 3 bases from J, with 7 bases between. CDR1 is LGHNA, CDR2 YNFKEQ, per germline. The CDR3, as DNA: TGTGCCAGCAGCCAAGACAGGGGAACAGATACGCAGTATTTT. Amino acid sequence: CASSQDRGTDTQYF.

This clone was seen a few times. V and J are TRBV5-5 and TRBJ2-5; a weak D match, TRBD2 (5 bases). CDR3 length: 15 residues. CDR1 and CDR2 from the germline V gene are SGHKS and YYEKEE (reference sequence). Between the trimmed V and J ends, which lost 1 base and 3 bases, there was a span of 13 bases. CDR3 residues: CASSLNLGSEETQYF. CDR3 DNA sequence: TGTGCCAGCAGCTTGAATTTAGGGAGCGAAGAGACCCAGTACTTC.

The CDR3 DNA reads TGTGCCAGCAGCTACCGGGCTCAAGCGGGGGGGCTGGGGAATGAGCAGTTCTTC. Translating gives CASSYRAQAGGLGNEQFF. V and J are TRBV11-2 and TRBJ2-1, with TRBD2 matching 10 bases. This CDR3 is built from 18 residues. The V segment lost 4 bases and the J segment 7 bases; nucleotides outside the gene matches: 16. The germline CDR1 and CDR2 sequences are SGHAT and FQNNGV. Full variable domain (outside the CDR3, taken from reference TRBV11-2 and TRBJ2-1): EAGVAQSPRYKIIEKRQSVAFWCNPISGHATLYWYQQILGQGPKLLIQFQNNGVVDDSQLPKDRFSAERLKGVDSTLKIQPAKLEDSAVYLCASSYRAQAGGLGNEQFFGPGTRLTVL.

The sample holds a few counts of this clone. CDR3 DNA sequence: TGTGCCTGGAGTGCGGGACGGCAGCCCCAGCATTTT. Amino acid sequence: CAWSAGRQPQHF. The rearrangement uses TRBV30 and TRBJ1-5; tentatively, D is TRBD1 (5 bases). Germline V CDR1 and CDR2: GTSNPN, SVGIG (reference sequence). The CDR3 contains 12 residues. V dropped 1 base and J dropped 7 bases, with 8 bases sitting between them.

The table lists this clone with a few counts. Other DNA sequences in the same sample also yield this CDR3. V usage is TRBV5-4 and J usage is TRBJ2-1; D call uncertain. Trimming cost V 4 bases and J 0 bases, with 14 bases left between them. CDR1 is SGHNT, CDR2 YYREEE, per germline (reference sequence). CDR3 length: 16 amino acids. CDR3 DNA: TGTGCCAGCAGCCTTGGCGGCCCGAGCTCCTACAATGAGCAGTTCTTC. Translating gives CASSLGGPSSYNEQFF.

The gene calls are TRBV5-1 and TRBJ2-7; D gene unclear. This CDR3 comprises 13 residues. V was shortened by 4 bases and J by 6 bases, with 14 bases between the two germline ends. The germline V gene has CDR1 SGHRS and CDR2 YFSETQ. The CDR3 loop is CASSGDKTGEQYF. In DNA, the CDR3 is TGCGCCAGCAGCGGGGATAAGACGGGCGAGCAGTACTTC.

This clone was found a few times. The chain uses TRBV29-1 and TRBJ1-5, with D maybe TRBD1 (5 bases). Germline lookup yields CDR1 SQVTM and CDR2 ANQGSEA. V lost 1 base, J lost 10 bases, and 14 bases lay in between. CDR3 length: 13 amino acids. The CDR3 nucleotides are TGCAGCGTTGAAGTTAGTGGCGGGGCTCCCCAGCATTTT. This gives the protein CSVEVSGGAPQHF.

This clone was picked up a small number of times. This chain links TRBV4-2 with TRBJ2-1; 13 nucleotides agree with TRBD2. The trim removed 1 base at V and 8 bases at J, leaving 11 bases unmatched. The CDR3 contains 18 residues. CDR1 and CDR2 from the germline V gene are LGHNA and YNFKEQ. The CDR3 coding sequence is TGTGCCAGCAGCCAAGCTCCCACCGGGACTAGCGGGGCCTATGAGCAGTTCTTC. It encodes CASSQAPTGTSGAYEQFF.

This clone was observed a few times. The gene calls are TRBV7-9 and TRBJ1-3, with D possibly matching TRBD1 (6 bases). Trimming pared 2 bases from V and 0 bases from J, leaving 11 bases between. Germline V gene lookup returns CDR1 SEHNR and CDR2 FQNEAQ (reference sequence). The CDR3 runs to 16 residues. Here the CDR3 reads CASSLNREDSGNTIYF. Here the CDR3 DNA reads TGTGCCAGCAGCTTAAACAGGGAGGACTCTGGAAACACCATATATTTT.